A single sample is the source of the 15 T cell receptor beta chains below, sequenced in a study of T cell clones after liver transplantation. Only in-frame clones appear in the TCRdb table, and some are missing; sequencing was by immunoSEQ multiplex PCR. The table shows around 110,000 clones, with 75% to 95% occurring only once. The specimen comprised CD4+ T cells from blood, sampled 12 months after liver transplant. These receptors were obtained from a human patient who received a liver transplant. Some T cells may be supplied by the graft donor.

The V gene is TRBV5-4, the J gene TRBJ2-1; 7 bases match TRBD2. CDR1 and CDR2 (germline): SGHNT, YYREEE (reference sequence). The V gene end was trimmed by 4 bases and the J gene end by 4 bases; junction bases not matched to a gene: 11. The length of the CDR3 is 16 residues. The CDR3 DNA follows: TGTGCCAGCAGCGGAGGGGCTAGCGGAATTTACAATGAGCAGTTCTTC. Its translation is CASSGGASGIYNEQFF.

CDR3 DNA: TGCGCCAGCAGCCCCTCGGCGGGAGTGAGTTCCGGGGAGCTGTTTTTT. Translated, it gives CASSPSAGVSSGELFF. J is TRBJ2-2 and V is TRBV5-1; TRBD2 aligns across 7 bases. The CDR3 consists of 16 residues. Trimming removed 4 bases from V and 6 bases from J; junction bases left unmatched: 12. Germline V gene lookup returns CDR1 SGHRS and CDR2 YFSETQ.

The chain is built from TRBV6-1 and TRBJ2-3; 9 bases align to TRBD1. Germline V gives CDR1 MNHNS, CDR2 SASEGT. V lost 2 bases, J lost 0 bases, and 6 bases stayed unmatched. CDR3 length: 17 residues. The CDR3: CASSETGGLHSTDTQYF. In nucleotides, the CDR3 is TGTGCCAGCAGTGAAACAGGGGGCCTCCATAGCACAGATACGCAGTATTTT.

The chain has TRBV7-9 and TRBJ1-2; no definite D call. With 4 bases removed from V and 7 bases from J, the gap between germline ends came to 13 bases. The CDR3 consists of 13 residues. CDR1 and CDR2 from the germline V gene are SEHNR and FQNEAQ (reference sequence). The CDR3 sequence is CASSSQAAGGYTF. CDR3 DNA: TGTGCCAGCAGCTCTCAGGCGGCGGGTGGCTACACCTTC.

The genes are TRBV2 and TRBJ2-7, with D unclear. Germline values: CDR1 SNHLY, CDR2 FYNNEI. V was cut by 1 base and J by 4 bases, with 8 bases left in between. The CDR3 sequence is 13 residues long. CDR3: CASSEGYLYEQYF. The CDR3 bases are TGTGCCAGCAGTGAAGGGTATCTATACGAGCAGTACTTC.

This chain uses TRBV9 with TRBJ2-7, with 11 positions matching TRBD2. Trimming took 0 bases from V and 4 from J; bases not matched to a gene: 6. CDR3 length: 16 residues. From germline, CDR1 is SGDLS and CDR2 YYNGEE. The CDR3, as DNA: TGTGCCAGCAGCGTAGTAGCGGGAGGGCCGGGGTACGAGCAGTACTTC. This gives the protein CASSVVAGGPGYEQYF.

CDR3 residues: CASSLLLASGLNEQFF. CDR3 in DNA: TGTGCCAGCAGCTTACTTTTGGCTAGCGGCCTCAATGAGCAGTTCTTC. The J gene is TRBJ2-1, the V gene TRBV11-3; TRBD2 matches 7 bases. The J segment lost 6 bases and the V segment lost 2 bases, leaving 10 bases of the junction unmatched. Germline CDR1 SGHNT, CDR2 YENEEA. This CDR3 has 16 amino acids.

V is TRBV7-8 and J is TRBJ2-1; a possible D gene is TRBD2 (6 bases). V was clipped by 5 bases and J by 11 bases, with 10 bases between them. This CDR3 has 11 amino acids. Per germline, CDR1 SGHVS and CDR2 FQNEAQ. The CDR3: CASSTRTKQFF. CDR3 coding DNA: TGTGCCAGCAGCACAAGGACTAAGCAGTTCTTC.

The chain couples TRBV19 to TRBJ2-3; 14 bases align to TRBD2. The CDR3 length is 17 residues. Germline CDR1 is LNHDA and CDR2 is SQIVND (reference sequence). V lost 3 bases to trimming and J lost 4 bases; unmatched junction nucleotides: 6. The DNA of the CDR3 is TGTGCCAGTAGTATCCGACTAGCGGGAGGGCCGCCAGATACGCAGTATTTT. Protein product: CASSIRLAGGPPDTQYF.

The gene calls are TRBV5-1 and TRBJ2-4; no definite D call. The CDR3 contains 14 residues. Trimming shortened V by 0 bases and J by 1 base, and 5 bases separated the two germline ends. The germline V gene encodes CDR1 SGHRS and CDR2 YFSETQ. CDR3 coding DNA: TGCGCCAGCAGCTTGGAAGGGGCCAAAAACATTCAGTACTTC. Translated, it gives CASSLEGAKNIQYF.

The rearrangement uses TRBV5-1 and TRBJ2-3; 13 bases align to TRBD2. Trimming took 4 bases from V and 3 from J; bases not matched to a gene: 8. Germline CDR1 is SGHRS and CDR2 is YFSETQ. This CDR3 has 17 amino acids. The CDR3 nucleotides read TGCGCCAGCAGCACCTCAGGACTAGCGGGAGTGACAGATACGCAGTATTTT. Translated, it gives CASSTSGLAGVTDTQYF. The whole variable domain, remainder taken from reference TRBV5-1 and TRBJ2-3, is KAGVTQTPRYLIKTRGQQVTLSCSPISGHRSVSWYQQTPGQGLQFLFEYFSETQRNKGNFPGRFSGRQFSNSRSEMNVSTLELGDSALYLCASSTSGLAGVTDTQYFGPGTRLTVL.

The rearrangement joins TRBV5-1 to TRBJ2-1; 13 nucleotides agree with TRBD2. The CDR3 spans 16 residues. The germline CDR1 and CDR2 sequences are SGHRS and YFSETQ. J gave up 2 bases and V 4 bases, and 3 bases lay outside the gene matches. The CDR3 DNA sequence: TGCGCCAGCAGCCCGGGACTAGCGGGACCCTACAATGAGCAGTTCTTC. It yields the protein CASSPGLAGPYNEQFF.

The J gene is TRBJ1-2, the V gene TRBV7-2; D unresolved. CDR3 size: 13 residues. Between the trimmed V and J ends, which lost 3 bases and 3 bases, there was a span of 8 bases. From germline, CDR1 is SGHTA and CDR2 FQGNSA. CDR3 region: CASSFDVDYGYTF. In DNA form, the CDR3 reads TGTGCCAGCAGCTTTGACGTGGACTATGGCTACACCTTC.

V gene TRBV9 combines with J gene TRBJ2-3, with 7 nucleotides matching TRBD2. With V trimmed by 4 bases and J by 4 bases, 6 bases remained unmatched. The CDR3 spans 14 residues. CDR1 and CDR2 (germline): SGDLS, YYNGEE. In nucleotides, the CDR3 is TGTGCCAGCAGCTCAGCGGGAATATCAGATACGCAGTATTTT. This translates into CASSSAGISDTQYF.

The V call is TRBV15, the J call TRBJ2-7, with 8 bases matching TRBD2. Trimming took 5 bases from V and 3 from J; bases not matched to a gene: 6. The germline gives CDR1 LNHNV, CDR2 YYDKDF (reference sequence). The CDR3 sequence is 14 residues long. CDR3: CATSGTSGGYEQYF. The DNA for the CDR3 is TGTGCCACCAGCGGAACTAGCGGAGGCTACGAGCAGTACTTC.